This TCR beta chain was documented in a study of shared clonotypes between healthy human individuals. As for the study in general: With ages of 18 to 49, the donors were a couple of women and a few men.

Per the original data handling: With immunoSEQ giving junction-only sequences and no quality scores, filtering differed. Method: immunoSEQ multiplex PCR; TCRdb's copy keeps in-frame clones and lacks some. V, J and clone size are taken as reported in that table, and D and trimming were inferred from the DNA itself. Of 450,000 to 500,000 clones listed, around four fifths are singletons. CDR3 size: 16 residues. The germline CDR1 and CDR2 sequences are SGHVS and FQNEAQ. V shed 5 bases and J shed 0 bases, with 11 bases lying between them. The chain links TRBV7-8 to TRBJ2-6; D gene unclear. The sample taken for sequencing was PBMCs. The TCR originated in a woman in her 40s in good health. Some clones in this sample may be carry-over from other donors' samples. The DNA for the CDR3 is TGTGCCAGCAGCCCCCCTCAGTACTCTGGGGCCAACGTCCTGACTTTC. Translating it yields CASSPPQYSGANVLTF.